This T cell receptor (beta chain) was identified during a study of Ad26.COV2.S vaccination and SARS-CoV-2 variants. Points from the study as a whole: Non-spike TCR breadth was similar in vaccine and placebo recipients.

CDR3 size: 14 residues. V was clipped by 5 bases and J by 0 bases; unmatched bases: 2. The germline gives CDR1 MNHEY, CDR2 SVGAGI. On this clone itself: Its cognate antigen is unknown.

TCRdb's table, derived via immunoSEQ multiplex PCR, lists solely in-frame clones and lacks some. The sample records 350,000 to 450,000 clones, around 87% being singletons. Treatment here: 19 received Ad26.COV2.S at low or high dose, single or two shots; five or six received placebo; per-sample allocation not given. It was on day 63 after the first vaccine or placebo injection that samples were taken. The sequence was obtained from a person between 18 and 60 years old who received the Ad26.COV2.S COVID-19 vaccine or a placebo. The gene calls are TRBV6-5 and TRBJ2-7; 9 nucleotides agree with TRBD1. The sequencing here drew on peripheral blood, taken in a trial of Ad26.COV2.S vaccine versus placebo. CDR3 nucleotides: TGTGCCAGCAGTAGACAGGGGGGCTCCTACGAGCAGTACTTC. This translates into CASSRQGGSYEQYF.